The clone carrying this T cell receptor beta chain was found once. Germline-derived CDR1 and CDR2 are SEHNR and FQNEAQ (reference sequence). V dropped 3 bases and J dropped 4 bases, with 13 bases sitting between them. CDR3 length: 15 residues. This record comes from a study of blood T cell repertoires in COVID-19. Across the study: The cDNA or gDNA used as material had been derived from T cells, B-cell-depleted T cells, or PBMCs.

Per the original data handling: From reference gene primer amplification, estimates of nucleated cell counts were derived. Sequencing used immunoSEQ multiplex PCR; TCRdb keeps in-frame clones, though not all of them. That table gives V, J and clone size, and the DNA gave D and trimming. The sample yields about 240,000 clones, approximately 83% seen once. The specimen was peripheral blood. The gene calls are TRBV7-9 and TRBJ1-5, with D hard to call. The source is an elderly woman with acute or convalescent COVID-19. The CDR3 spells CASSFGVSGNQPQHF. CDR3 bases: TGTGCCAGCAGCTTTGGAGTCAGTGGGAATCAGCCCCAGCATTTT.